What follows are 28 T cell receptor beta chains derived from one specimen sequenced in a study of T cell clonality in common variable immunodeficiency. Findings of the study overall: Common variable immunodeficiency TCR beta sequences reportedly had fewer deletions and N-nucleotide insertions.

The assay was immunoSEQ multiplex PCR, and TCRdb's table has in-frame clones only and misses some. This sample has 25,000 to 35,000 clones, each found more than once. Their antigens remain unidentified. Sequencing was done on a sample of peripheral blood mononuclear cells. Receptors originate from a human donor with common variable immunodeficiency.

Concerning this clone: The read falls 3 residues short of the CDR3 end, and the missing part is taken from the germline J gene. The V and J genes are TRBV6-2 or TRBV6-3 and TRBJ1-2, with D hard to call. The germline gives CDR1 MNHEY, CDR2 SVGEGT. With 4 bases removed from V and 4 bases from J, the gap between germline ends came to 13 bases. The CDR3 is made up of 14 amino acids. This CDR3 is CASSSLQGLYGYTF. The part of the CDR3 DNA that was read is TGTGCCAGCAGTTCCCTGCAAGGCCTCTATGGC.

In regard to this clone: The read gets to within 3 residues of the CDR3 end, and the germline J gene fills in the rest. Other nucleotide sequences from this sample produce the same CDR3. The chain combines TRBV7-2 with TRBJ1-1, with TRBD1 matching over 8 bases. The CDR3 has 15 residues. The junction had 6 bases not matched to a gene; V was cut back by 5 bases and J by 1 base. Germline CDR1 reads SGHTA; CDR2 reads FQGNSA. CDR3 sequence: CASSPRQGWNTEAFF. The part of the CDR3 DNA that was read is TGTGCCAGCAGCCCTCGACAGGGGTGGAACACTGAA.

This clone was counted only a few times. The CDR3 end lies 3 residues beyond the end of the read and is filled in from the germline J gene. The V and J genes are TRBV30 and TRBJ1-5; D might be TRBD1 (5 bases). The CDR3 has 16 residues. V lost 2 bases to trimming and J lost 0 bases, with 14 bases between them. Germline lookup yields CDR1 GTSNPN and CDR2 SVGIG (reference sequence). Incomplete CDR3 DNA: TGTGCCTGGAGTTCTTACGAGACAGTTAGCAATCAGCCC. Residues: CAWSSYETVSNQP. The CDR3 reads in full as CAWSSYETVSNQPQHF.

With regard to this clone: The CDR3 is cut off 3 residues early in the read; its end comes from the germline J gene. The chain carries TRBV19 and TRBJ1-6; D is possibly TRBD1 (6 bases). The CDR3 is 16 residues long. The germline V gene has CDR1 LNHDA and CDR2 SQIVND (reference sequence). With 3 bases removed from V and 5 bases from J, the gap between germline ends came to 14 bases. The CDR3 protein is CASSIRGGPHNSPLHF. The CDR3 bases that were read are TGTGCCAGTAGTATCAGAGGGGGTCCCCATAATTCACCC.

This clone was seen a few times. Sequencing ends 3 residues short of the CDR3 end; the germline J gene provides the rest. This chain connects TRBV7-6 to TRBJ1-6, with a possible D match to TRBD1 (5 bases). Germline loops: CDR1 SGHVS, CDR2 FNYEAQ. This CDR3 comprises 14 residues. Between the trimmed V and J ends, which lost 4 bases and 6 bases, there was a span of 10 bases. The CDR3 bases that were read are TGTGCCAGCAGCTCCGACAGCTCTAATTCACCC. Translation: CASSSDSSNSP. The full CDR3 sequence reads CASSSDSSNSPLHF. Filled out from reference TRBV7-6 and TRBJ1-6, the complete variable domain reads GAGVSQSPRYKVTKRGQDVALRCDPISGHVSLYWYRQALGQGPEFLTYFNYEAQQDKSGLPNDRFSAERPEGSISTLTIQRTEQRDSAMYRCASSSDSSNSPLHFGNGTRLTVT.

As concerns this clone: With the read ending 3 residues before the CDR3 end, the germline J gene is used to fill in that end. V and J are TRBV7-9 and TRBJ2-4; 9 nucleotides line up with TRBD1. Trimming cost V 5 bases and J 7 bases; bases outside gene matches: 6. Germline V gives CDR1 SEHNR, CDR2 FQNEAQ (reference sequence). This CDR3 contains 14 residues. CDR3 DNA (partial): TGTGCCAGCAGCCCCTCGGACAGGGGCAACATT. It yields the protein CASSPSDRGNI. The complete CDR3 sequence is CASSPSDRGNIQYF.

This clone was found a few times. The CDR3 goes on 3 residues after the read ends, and that part is filled in from the germline J gene. The chain combines TRBV7-9 with TRBJ1-1; D not certain. From germline, CDR1 is SEHNR and CDR2 FQNEAQ (reference sequence). The CDR3 covers 13 residues. V was shortened by 1 base and J by 3 bases, with 6 bases between the two germline ends. The sequenced CDR3 bases are TGTGCCAGCAGCTTAGAGCGGGACACTGAA. Encoded protein: CASSLERDTE. The full-length CDR3 reads as CASSLERDTEAFF.

In this sample, this clone turned up many times. Read coverage stops 3 residues before the CDR3 terminus; the germline J gene supplies the remainder. V and J are TRBV6-2 or TRBV6-3 and TRBJ2-2; D remains unclear. Germline V gene data show CDR1 as MNHEY and CDR2 as SVGEGT. The CDR3 totals 13 residues. V lost 2 bases and J 3 bases, leaving 4 bases between the germline ends. The sequenced part of the CDR3 DNA is TGTGCCAGCAGTTACGAGGACACCGGGGAG. Protein product: CASSYEDTGE. The CDR3 in full is CASSYEDTGELFF.

This clone was seen a handful of times. The CDR3 end is not reached by the read, which stops 3 residues before it; the germline J gene fills it in. The rearrangement uses TRBV7-2 and TRBJ2-2, with D perhaps TRBD1 (6 bases). The CDR3 has 14 residues. Germline-derived CDR1 and CDR2 are SGHTA and FQGNSA. V gave up 5 bases and J gave up 6 bases, with 13 bases separating them. The chain's CDR3 is CASSARTAAGELFF. The CDR3 bases that were read are TGTGCCAGCAGCGCACGGACAGCCGCCGGGGAG.

As concerns this clone: One junction end disagrees with the germline gene, perhaps due to a read error. Sequencing ends 3 residues short of the CDR3 end; the germline J gene provides the rest. V usage is TRBV2 and J usage is TRBJ2-7; D possibly matches TRBD1 or TRBD2 (5 bases each). The germline V gene has CDR1 SNHLY and CDR2 FYNNEI. This CDR3 is built from 17 residues. The CDR3 region is CASSPRFEGLSSCEQYF. The DNA read from the CDR3 is TGTGCCAGCAGTCCCCGGTTCGAGGGGCTAAGCTCCTGCGAG.

Many counts were recorded for this clone. The CDR3 spells CASSLAALEYQETQYF. The sequenced part of the CDR3 DNA is TGTGCCAGCAGCTTAGCGGCACTAGAGTACCAAGAGACC. The chain carries TRBV7-8 and TRBJ2-5; D may be TRBD2 (5 bases). The read stops 3 residues short of the end of the CDR3; the missing end is completed from the germline J gene. The germline V gene has CDR1 SGHVS and CDR2 FQNEAQ. The CDR3 runs 16 residues. Trimming removed 0 bases at V and 0 bases at J, with 11 bases between. The variable domain in full, with the rest retrieved from reference TRBV7-8 and TRBJ2-5, is GAGVSQSPRYKVAKRGQDVALRCDPISGHVSLFWYQQALGQGPEFLTYFQNEAQLDKSGLPSDRFFAERPEGSVSTLKIQRTQQEDSAVYLCASSLAALEYQETQYFGPGTRLLVL.

In regard to this clone: A junction end diverges from the germline sequence, so it may reflect a read error. From the germline J gene comes the end of the CDR3, since the read stops 3 residues before it. The chain employs TRBV6-1 and TRBJ2-3; 9 bases match TRBD1. This CDR3 has 14 residues. Germline CDR1 is MNHNS and CDR2 is SASEGT. CDR3 DNA (partial): TGTGCCAGCAGCGAAGCGACAGGGGGTGGTACG. Residues: CASSEATGGGT. The complete CDR3 reads CASSEATGGGTQYF.

Of note for this clone: The read comes to an end 3 residues before the CDR3 does, leaving the germline J gene to fill in the end. The V gene is TRBV19, the J gene TRBJ1-1, with 10 bases fitting TRBD1. Germline V CDR1 and CDR2: LNHDA, SQIVND (reference sequence). The CDR3 has 16 residues. Unmatched junction bases numbered 10, after V lost 5 bases and J lost 4 bases. The sequenced part of the CDR3 DNA is TGTGCCAGTAGTCCCGACAGGGGGCAAGGGAGCACTGAA. It yields the protein CASSPDRGQGSTE. The whole CDR3 protein is CASSPDRGQGSTEAFF.

Concerning this clone itself: The sequenced fragment ends 3 residues before the CDR3 boundary, so the rest is inferred from the germline J gene. The chain joins TRBV7-9 to TRBJ2-7; 8 bases are a match to TRBD1. The CDR3 is 15 residues long. Trimming took 1 base from V and 5 from J; bases not matched to a gene: 7. Germline V gene lookup returns CDR1 SEHNR and CDR2 FQNEAQ (reference sequence). This CDR3 is CASSLGTGRWNEQYF. Partial CDR3 DNA: TGTGCCAGCAGCTTAGGGACAGGGCGTTGGAACGAG.

This clone was found a few times. The read falls 3 residues short of the CDR3 end, and the missing part is taken from the germline J gene. V usage is TRBV2 and J usage is TRBJ2-1; 7 bases agree with TRBD1. The trim removed 4 bases at V and 0 bases at J, leaving 6 bases unmatched. CDR1 and CDR2 (germline): SNHLY, FYNNEI. The CDR3 runs 16 residues. The CDR3 reads CASSGPGQSSYNEQFF. The DNA read from the CDR3 is TGTGCCAGCAGTGGGCCGGGACAGAGCTCCTACAATGAG.

Comments on this clone: The read comes to an end 3 residues before the CDR3 does, leaving the germline J gene to fill in the end. This rearrangement joins TRBV7-9 to TRBJ1-4; D remains ambiguous. The germline V gene has CDR1 SEHNR and CDR2 FQNEAQ (reference sequence). There are 13 residues in the CDR3. This CDR3 reads CASSLGLGPRLFF. The sequenced CDR3 bases are TGTGCCAGCAGCTTAGGTCTAGGTCCACGA.

This clone was detected a few times. Just one base apart from a much larger clone, this may be a read error. The CDR3 end lies 3 residues beyond the end of the read and is filled in from the germline J gene. The same CDR3 is also encoded by other DNA sequences in this sample. The chain recombines TRBV20-1 with TRBJ2-1; TRBD1 matches 8 bases. Germline CDR1 is DFQATT and CDR2 is SNEGSKA (reference sequence). The length of the CDR3 is 13 residues. V was pared by 5 bases and J by 9 bases, with 9 bases of the junction left unmatched. CDR3 DNA, as far as it was read: TGCAGTGCTCAAACGACAGGGGTGGTTGAG. Translated, it gives CSAQTTGVVE. The whole CDR3 region reads CSAQTTGVVEQFF.

Ten or more counts support this clone. The sequenced fragment ends 3 residues before the CDR3 boundary, so the rest is inferred from the germline J gene. The J gene is TRBJ1-2, the V gene TRBV5-4, with 9 bases lining up with TRBD1. CDR3 length equals 14 residues. The V gene end was trimmed by 4 bases and the J gene end by 4 bases; junction bases not matched to a gene: 5. Germline V gene data show CDR1 as SGHNT and CDR2 as YYREEE (reference sequence). CDR3 sequence reads: CASSIQGASYGYTF. The sequenced CDR3 bases are TGTGCCAGCAGCATACAGGGGGCGAGCTATGGC.

About this clone: The read finishes 3 residues shy of the CDR3 end, and the germline J gene is used to complete it. V and J are TRBV6-2 or TRBV6-3 and TRBJ2-5; 8 bases are a match to TRBD1. The CDR3 is 15 amino acids. The junction had 10 bases not matched to a gene; V was cut back by 6 bases and J by 4 bases. The germline V gene encodes CDR1 MNHEY and CDR2 SVGEGT. The CDR3: CASSLTGVEAETQYF. The covered CDR3 bases are TGTGCCAGCAGCCTGACAGGGGTCGAAGCAGAGACC.

A word on this clone: The read is 3 residues too short to cover the CDR3 end, so that end is filled in from the germline J gene. The chain links TRBV18 to TRBJ1-3, with TRBD1 identical over 7 bases. Germline V gene sequence: CDR1 KGHSH, CDR2 LQKENI. V lost 6 bases, J lost 0 bases, and 5 bases stayed unmatched. CDR3 length equals 15 residues. The CDR3 here is CASSLDRSSGNTIYF. The sequenced CDR3 bases are TGTGCCAGCTCGCTGGACAGGAGCTCTGGAAACACC.

Regarding this clone: The read gets to within 3 residues of the CDR3 end, and the germline J gene fills in the rest. The V call is TRBV19, the J call TRBJ1-2; 8 nucleotides match TRBD1. Per the germline V gene, CDR1 is LNHDA and CDR2 is SQIVND (reference sequence). This CDR3 comprises 12 residues. CDR3 bases read: TGTGCCAGTAGTCCCCCAGGGGGCGGC. Protein sequence: CASSPPGGG. The entire CDR3 sequence reads CASSPPGGGYTF.

A word on this clone: The DNA ends 3 residues before the CDR3 does, and the rest of the CDR3 is filled in from the germline J gene. The rearrangement joins TRBV19 to TRBJ1-5; 10 nucleotides align to TRBD1. With V trimmed by 5 bases and J by 1 base, 5 bases remained unmatched. Looked up from germline, CDR1 is LNHDA and CDR2 is SQIVND (reference sequence). CDR3 size: 16 residues. The CDR3 DNA, read in part, is TGTGCCAGTAGTGGACAGGGGGTAAGAAGCAATCAGCCC. This sequence encodes CASSGQGVRSNQP. The full CDR3 is CASSGQGVRSNQPQHF.

In its sample, this clone was seen many times. The observed sequence ends 3 residues before the CDR3 terminus, with the missing tail filled in from the germline J gene. The genes are TRBV20-1 and TRBJ2-6, with TRBD2 as a possible D gene (5 bases). Trimming took 6 bases from V and 2 from J, leaving 11 bases between them. Germline assignment: CDR1 DFQATT and CDR2 SNEGSKA (reference sequence). The CDR3 has 14 residues. The CDR3 protein is CSAEGQTGANVLTF. CDR3 DNA, as far as it was read: TGCAGTGCCGAGGGCCAGACTGGGGCCAACGTC.

This clone was observed at least ten times. From the germline J gene comes the end of the CDR3, since the read stops 3 residues before it. The rearrangement links TRBV20-1 to TRBJ2-1; 11 bases map to TRBD2. The trim removed 3 bases at V and 0 bases at J, leaving 10 bases unmatched. Germline values: CDR1 DFQATT, CDR2 SNEGSKA (reference sequence). CDR3 length: 18 residues. CDR3 DNA, as far as it was read: TGCAGTGCTAGTCTTCTAGCGGGGGGTCTTAGCTCCTACAATGAG. Translation gives CSASLLAGGLSSYNE. The whole CDR3 sequence is CSASLLAGGLSSYNEQFF.

Concerning this clone itself: With the read ending 3 residues before the CDR3 end, the germline J gene is used to fill in that end. V is TRBV7-9 and J is TRBJ2-1; D gene unclear. The germline CDR1 and CDR2 sequences are SEHNR and FQNEAQ (reference sequence). This CDR3 region has 12 residues. V dropped 5 bases and J dropped 8 bases, with 10 bases sitting between them. The sequenced CDR3 bases are TGTGCCAGCAGCCCCTATCTGGATGAG. Amino acid sequence: CASSPYLDE. The full CDR3 protein reads CASSPYLDEQFF. The full variable domain, rest sourced from reference TRBV7-9 and TRBJ2-1, is DTGVSQNPRHKITKRGQNVTFRCDPISEHNRLYWYRQTLGQGPEFLTYFQNEAQLEKSRLLSDRFSAERPKGSFSTLEIQRTEQGDSAMYLCASSPYLDEQFFGPGTRLTVL.

As regards this clone: The observed sequence ends 3 residues before the CDR3 terminus, with the missing tail filled in from the germline J gene. The genes are TRBV7-2 and TRBJ2-7; 7 nucleotides line up with TRBD2. CDR3 length equals 14 residues. Looked up from germline, CDR1 is SGHTA and CDR2 is FQGNSA. Trimming removed 1 base from V and 3 bases from J; junction bases left unmatched: 3. Incomplete CDR3 DNA: TGTGCCAGCAGCTTAGAGGGACTACTCTACGAG. As protein: CASSLEGLLYE. The whole CDR3 region reads CASSLEGLLYEQYF.

This clone was picked up a small number of times. The read finishes 3 residues shy of the CDR3 end, and the germline J gene is used to complete it. The genes are TRBV18 and TRBJ2-2, with D possibly called TRBD1 or TRBD2 (5 bases each). Germline lookup yields CDR1 KGHSH and CDR2 LQKENI. Trimming took 3 bases from V and 7 from J, leaving 21 bases between them. The CDR3 extends over 17 amino acids. CDR3 DNA, as far as it was read: TGTGCCAGCTCACCTCGATCCGGTCAGGGAGAACTCGGGGAG. It is translated as CASSPRSGQGELGE. The entire CDR3 sequence reads CASSPRSGQGELGELFF.

This clone has at least ten counts. Read sequence stops 3 residues before the CDR3 end, and the germline J gene provides the missing end. The chain is built from TRBV30 and TRBJ1-1; D remains ambiguous. Germline V lookup: CDR1 GTSNPN, CDR2 SVGIG (reference sequence). The CDR3 is 13 residues long. CDR3 sequence: CAWSVRVFIEAFF. The sequenced CDR3 bases are TGTGCCTGGAGTGTACGGGTGTTCATAGAA.